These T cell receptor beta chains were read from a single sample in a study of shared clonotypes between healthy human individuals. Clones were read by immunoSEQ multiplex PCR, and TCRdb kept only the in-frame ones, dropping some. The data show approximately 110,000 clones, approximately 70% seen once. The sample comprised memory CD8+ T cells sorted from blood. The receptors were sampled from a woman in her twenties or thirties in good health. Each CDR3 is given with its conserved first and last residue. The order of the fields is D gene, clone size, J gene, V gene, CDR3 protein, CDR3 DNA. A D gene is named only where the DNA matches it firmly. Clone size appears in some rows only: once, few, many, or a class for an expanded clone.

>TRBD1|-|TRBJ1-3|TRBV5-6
CASSRIRQGSGNTIYF
TGTGCCAGCAGCCGAATAAGACAGGGCTCCGGAAACACCATATATTTT
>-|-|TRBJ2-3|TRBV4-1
CASSPSARAPFPSSTDTQYF
TGCGCCAGCAGCCCCTCCGCCAGGGCACCCTTCCCCTCTAGCACAGATACGCAGTATTTT
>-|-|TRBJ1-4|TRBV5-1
CASSPSGGGEKLFF
TGCGCCAGCAGCCCCTCCGGCGGGGGAGAAAAACTGTTTTTT
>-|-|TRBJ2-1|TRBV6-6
CASSRTSSYNEQFF
TGTGCCAGCAGCAGGACGAGCTCCTACAATGAGCAGTTCTTC
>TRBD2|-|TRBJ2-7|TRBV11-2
CASSSKLAGDFAHEQYF
TGTGCCAGCAGCTCGAAGCTAGCGGGAGATTTCGCCCACGAGCAGTACTTC
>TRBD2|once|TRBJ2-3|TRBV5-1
CASSLLGRLPTDTQYF
TGCGCCAGCAGCTTGCTCGGGAGGTTACCCACAGATACGCAGTATTTT
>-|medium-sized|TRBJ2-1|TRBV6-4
CASSDYADSAHNEQFF
TGTGCCAGCAGTGACTATGCTGACAGCGCGCACAATGAGCAGTTCTTC
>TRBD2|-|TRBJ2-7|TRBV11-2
CASSFGLARYEQYF
TGTGCCAGCAGCTTCGGACTAGCTAGGTACGAGCAGTACTTC
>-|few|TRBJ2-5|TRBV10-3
CAISEAGEETQYF
TGTGCCATCAGTGAGGCCGGAGAAGAGACCCAGTACTTC
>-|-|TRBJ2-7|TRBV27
CASSPTGSSYEQYF
TGTGCCAGCAGCCCTACCGGGTCTTCCTACGAGCAGTACTTC
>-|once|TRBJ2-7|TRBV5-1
CASSLDIGEQYF
TGCGCCAGCAGCTTGGATATCGGCGAGCAGTACTTC
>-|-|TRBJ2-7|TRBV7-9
CASTQKDYTYEQYF
TGTGCCAGCACTCAGAAGGACTATACCTACGAGCAGTACTTC
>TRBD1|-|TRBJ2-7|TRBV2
CASSIPGQGYEQYF
TGTGCCAGCAGTATACCGGGACAGGGTTACGAGCAGTACTTC
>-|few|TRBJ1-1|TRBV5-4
CASTAGNTEAFF
TGTGCCAGCACGGCGGGGAACACTGAAGCTTTCTTT
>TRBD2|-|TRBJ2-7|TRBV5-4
CASSTGLHKTYEQYF
TGTGCCAGCAGCACGGGACTACATAAAACCTACGAGCAGTACTTC
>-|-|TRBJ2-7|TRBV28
CASSRGPQGPSYEQYF
TGTGCCAGCAGCCGCGGCCCCCAGGGGCCCTCCTACGAGCAGTACTTC
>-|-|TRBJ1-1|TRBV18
CASSPDGQNTEAFF
TGTGCCAGCTCTCCGGACGGACAGAACACTGAAGCTTTCTTT
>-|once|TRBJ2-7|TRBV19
CASSVGLAHYEQYF
TGTGCCAGTAGTGTGGGACTTGCCCACTACGAGCAGTACTTC
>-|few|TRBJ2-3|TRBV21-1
CASSKPSGTTDTQYF
TGTGCCAGCAGCAAACCTAGCGGGACCACAGATACGCAGTATTTT
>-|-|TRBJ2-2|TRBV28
CASRMGGSLTGELFF
TGTGCCAGCAGAATGGGTGGGAGTCTAACCGGGGAGCTGTTTTTT
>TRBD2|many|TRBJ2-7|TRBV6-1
CASQEGLAGGHEQYF
TGTGCCAGCCAAGAGGGACTAGCGGGAGGGCACGAGCAGTACTTC
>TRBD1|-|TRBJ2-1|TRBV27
CASSLTGHINEQFF
TGTGCCAGCAGTCTGACAGGGCATATTAATGAGCAGTTCTTC
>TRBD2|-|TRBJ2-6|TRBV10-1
CAGPLEGLAGPGANVLTF
TGCGCCGGACCCCTTGAGGGACTAGCGGGACCTGGGGCCAACGTCCTGACTTTC
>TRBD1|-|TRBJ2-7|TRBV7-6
CASSLDRGYEQYF
TGTGCCAGCAGCTTAGACAGGGGCTACGAGCAGTACTTC
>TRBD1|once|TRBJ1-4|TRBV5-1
CASSRLGGTGGEKLFF
TGCGCCAGCAGTCGCCTGGGGGGGACAGGTGGAGAAAAACTGTTTTTT
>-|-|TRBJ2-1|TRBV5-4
CASSFEAHTIDEQFF
TGTGCCAGCAGCTTCGAGGCACACACAATCGATGAGCAGTTCTTC
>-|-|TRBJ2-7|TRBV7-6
CASSLVLGNEQYF
TGTGCCAGCAGCCTCGTCCTGGGGAACGAGCAGTACTTC